This T cell receptor (beta chain) derives from a study of cytomegalovirus exposure and HLA in healthy donors. Study in general: Sequencing of 150 million to 200 million T cells in an earlier analysis found 120 million or so unique TCR beta sequences.

About this clone itself: Its antigen is not known.

General study points: Common viral pathogens were later found to be apparently linked to several of the most significant clusters. The study labeled fewer than 200 TCR beta chains cytomegalovirus-associated.

It was with 60 Vbeta and 13 Jbeta primers that the PCR ran. Repertoires were generated with immunoSEQ multiplex PCR, while TCRdb's copy carries only in-frame clones and drops some. The top ten clones hold around 4.2% of a sample with about 100,000 clones, approximately 81% of them seen once. This TCR derives from a woman aged 70-85 years in good health and CMV-seropositive. Sequencing input: PBMCs.

The CDR3 region has the DNA TGTGCCAGCAGCTTAGCGCCTATTACGGGACAAAATTTTTATGGCTACACCTTC. Its protein is CASSLAPITGQNFYGYTF. The chain joins TRBV7-2 to TRBJ1-2, with TRBD1 as a possible D gene (6 bases). The germline gives CDR1 SGHTA, CDR2 FQGNSA. Trimming pared 0 bases from V and 5 bases from J, leaving 22 bases between. This CDR3 region has 18 residues. The complete variable domain, with remaining parts taken from reference TRBV7-2 and TRBJ1-2, reads GAGVSQSPSNKVTEKGKDVELRCDPISGHTALYWYRQSLGQGLEFLIYFQGNSAPDKSGLPSDRFSAERTGGSVSTLTIQRTQQEDSAVYLCASSLAPITGQNFYGYTFGSGTRLTVV.